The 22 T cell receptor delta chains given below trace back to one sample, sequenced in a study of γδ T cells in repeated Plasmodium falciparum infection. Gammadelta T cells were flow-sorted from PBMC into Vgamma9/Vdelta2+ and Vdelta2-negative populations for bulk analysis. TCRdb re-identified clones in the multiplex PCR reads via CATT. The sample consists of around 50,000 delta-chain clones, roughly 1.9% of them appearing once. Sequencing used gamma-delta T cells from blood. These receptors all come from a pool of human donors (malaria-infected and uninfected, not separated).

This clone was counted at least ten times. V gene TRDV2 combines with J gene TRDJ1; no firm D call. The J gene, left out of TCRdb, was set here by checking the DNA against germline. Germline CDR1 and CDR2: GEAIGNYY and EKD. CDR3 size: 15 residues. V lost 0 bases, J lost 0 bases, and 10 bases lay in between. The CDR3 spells CACDTIGVYTDKLIF. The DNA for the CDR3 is TGTGCCTGTGACACCATAGGGGTCTACACCGATAAACTCATCTTT.

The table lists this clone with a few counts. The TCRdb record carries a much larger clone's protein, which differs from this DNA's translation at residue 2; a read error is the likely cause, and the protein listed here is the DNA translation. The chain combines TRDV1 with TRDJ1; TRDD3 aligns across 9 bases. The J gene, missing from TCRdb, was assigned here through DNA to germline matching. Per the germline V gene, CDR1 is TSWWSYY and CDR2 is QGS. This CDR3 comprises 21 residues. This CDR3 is CSLGEPFLQVLGEKYTDKLIF. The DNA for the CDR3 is TGTTCTCTTGGGGAACCCTTCCTCCAAGTACTGGGGGAGAAGTACACCGATAAACTCATCTTT.

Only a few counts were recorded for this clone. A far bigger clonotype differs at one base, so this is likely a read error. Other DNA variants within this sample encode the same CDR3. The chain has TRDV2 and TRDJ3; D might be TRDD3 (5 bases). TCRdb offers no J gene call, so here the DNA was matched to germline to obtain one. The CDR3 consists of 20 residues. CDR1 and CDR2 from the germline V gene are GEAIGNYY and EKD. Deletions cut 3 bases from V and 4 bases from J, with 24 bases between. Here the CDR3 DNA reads TGTGCCTGTGACTTCCGTGCTGGGAGATACTCCCCTTGGGACACCCGACAGATGTTTTTC. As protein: CACDFRAGRYSPWDTRQMFF.

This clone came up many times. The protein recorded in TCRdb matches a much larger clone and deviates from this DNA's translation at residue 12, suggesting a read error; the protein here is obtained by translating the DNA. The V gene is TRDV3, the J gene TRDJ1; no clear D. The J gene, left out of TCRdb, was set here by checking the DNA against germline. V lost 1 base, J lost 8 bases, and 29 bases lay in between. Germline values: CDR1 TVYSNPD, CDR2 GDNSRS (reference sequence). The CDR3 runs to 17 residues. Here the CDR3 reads CAFKSTTSFRGHRKLIF. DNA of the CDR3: TGTGCCTTTAAATCTACGACCAGCTTTCGCGGGCACAGAAAACTCATCTTT.

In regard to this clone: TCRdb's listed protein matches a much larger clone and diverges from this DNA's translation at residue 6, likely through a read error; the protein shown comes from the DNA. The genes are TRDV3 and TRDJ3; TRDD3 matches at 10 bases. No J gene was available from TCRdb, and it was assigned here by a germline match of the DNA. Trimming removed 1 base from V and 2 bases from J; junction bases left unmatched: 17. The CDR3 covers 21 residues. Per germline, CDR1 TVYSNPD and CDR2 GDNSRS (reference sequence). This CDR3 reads CAFNPLPINWGIPWDTRQMFF. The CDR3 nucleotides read TGTGCCTTTAACCCCCTCCCGATTAACTGGGGGATTCCCTGGGACACCCGACAGATGTTTTTC.

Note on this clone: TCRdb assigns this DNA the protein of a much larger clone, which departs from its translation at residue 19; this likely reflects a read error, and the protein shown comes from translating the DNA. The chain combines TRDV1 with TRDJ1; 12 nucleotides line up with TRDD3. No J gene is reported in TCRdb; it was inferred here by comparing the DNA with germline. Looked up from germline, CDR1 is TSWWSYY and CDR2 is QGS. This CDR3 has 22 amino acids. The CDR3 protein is CALGELCPHLLGDTIYTDILIF. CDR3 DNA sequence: TGTGCTCTTGGGGAACTCTGCCCTCATCTACTGGGGGATACCATATACACCGATATACTCATCTTT.

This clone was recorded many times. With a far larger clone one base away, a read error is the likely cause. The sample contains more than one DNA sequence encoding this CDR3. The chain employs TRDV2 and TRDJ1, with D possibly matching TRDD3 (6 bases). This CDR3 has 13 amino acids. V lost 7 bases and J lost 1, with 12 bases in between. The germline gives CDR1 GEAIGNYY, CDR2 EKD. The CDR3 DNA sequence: TGTGCCTGCGAGGGGATCGGCACCGATAAACTCATCTTT. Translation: CACEGIGTDKLIF.

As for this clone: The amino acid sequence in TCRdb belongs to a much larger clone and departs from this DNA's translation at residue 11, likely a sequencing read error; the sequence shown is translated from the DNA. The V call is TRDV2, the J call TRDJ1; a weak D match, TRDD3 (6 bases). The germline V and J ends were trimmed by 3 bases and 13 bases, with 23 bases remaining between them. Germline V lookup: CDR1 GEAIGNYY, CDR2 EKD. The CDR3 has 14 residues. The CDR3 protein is CACDQRLGIPCSIF. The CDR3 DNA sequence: TGTGCCTGTGACCAAAGGCTGGGGATCCCATGTTCCATCTTT.

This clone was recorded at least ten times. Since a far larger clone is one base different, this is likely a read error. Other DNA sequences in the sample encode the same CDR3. In nucleotides, the CDR3 is TGTGCCTGTGAGACAATTACTGGGGGATACACCGGGGACACCGATAAACTCATCTTT. Protein product: CACETITGGYTGDTDKLIF. This chain joins TRDV2 and TRDJ1; 12 nucleotides agree with TRDD3. V was pared by 4 bases and J by 0 bases, with 14 bases of the junction left unmatched. Germline V lookup: CDR1 GEAIGNYY, CDR2 EKD. This CDR3 is built from 19 residues.

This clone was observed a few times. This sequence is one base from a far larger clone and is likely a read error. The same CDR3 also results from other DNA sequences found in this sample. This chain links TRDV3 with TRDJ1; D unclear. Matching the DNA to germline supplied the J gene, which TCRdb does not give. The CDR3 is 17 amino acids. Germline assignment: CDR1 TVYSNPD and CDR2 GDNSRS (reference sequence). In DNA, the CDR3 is TGTGCTTTTAAATCTACGACCAGCTTTCGCGGGTACAGAAAACTCATCTTT. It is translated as CAFKSTTSFRGYRKLIF.

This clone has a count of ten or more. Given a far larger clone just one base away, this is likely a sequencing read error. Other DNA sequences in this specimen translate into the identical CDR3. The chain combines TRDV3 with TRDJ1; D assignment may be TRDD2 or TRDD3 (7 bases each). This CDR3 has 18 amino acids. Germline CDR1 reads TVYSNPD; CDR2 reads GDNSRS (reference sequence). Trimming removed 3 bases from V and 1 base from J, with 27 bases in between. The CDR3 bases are TGTGCCTTCAAGTTTCCTACTAGGCTGGGGGCTCCCACCGATAAACTCATCTTT. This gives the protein CAFKFPTRLGAPTDKLIF.

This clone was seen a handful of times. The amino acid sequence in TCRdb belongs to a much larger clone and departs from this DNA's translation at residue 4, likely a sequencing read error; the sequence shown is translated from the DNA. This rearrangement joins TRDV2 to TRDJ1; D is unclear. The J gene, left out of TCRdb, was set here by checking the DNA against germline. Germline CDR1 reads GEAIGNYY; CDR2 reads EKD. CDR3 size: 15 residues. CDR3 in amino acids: CACVTVQRNTDKLIF. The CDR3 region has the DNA TGTGCCTGTGTCACCGTCCAGCGTAACACCGATAAACTCATCTTT.

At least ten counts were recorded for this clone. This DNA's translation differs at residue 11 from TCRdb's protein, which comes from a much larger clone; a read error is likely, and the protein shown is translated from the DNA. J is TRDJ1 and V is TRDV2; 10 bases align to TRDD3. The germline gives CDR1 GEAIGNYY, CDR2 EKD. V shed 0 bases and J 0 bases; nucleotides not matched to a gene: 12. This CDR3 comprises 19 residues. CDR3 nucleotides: TGTGCCTGTGACACCGTAGGGGGGATACGCTGGCACCACACCGATAAACTCATCTTT. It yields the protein CACDTVGGIRWHHTDKLIF.

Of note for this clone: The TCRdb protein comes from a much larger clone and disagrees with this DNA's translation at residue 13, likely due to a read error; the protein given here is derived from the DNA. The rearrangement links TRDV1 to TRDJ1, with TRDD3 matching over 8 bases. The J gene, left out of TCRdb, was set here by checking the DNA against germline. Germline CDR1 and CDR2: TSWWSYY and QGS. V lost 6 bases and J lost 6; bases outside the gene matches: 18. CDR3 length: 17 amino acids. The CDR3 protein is CALGVPTNLGDLNKLIF. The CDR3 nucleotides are TGTGCTCTTGGCGTCCCTACAAACCTGGGGGACCTCAATAAACTCATCTTT.

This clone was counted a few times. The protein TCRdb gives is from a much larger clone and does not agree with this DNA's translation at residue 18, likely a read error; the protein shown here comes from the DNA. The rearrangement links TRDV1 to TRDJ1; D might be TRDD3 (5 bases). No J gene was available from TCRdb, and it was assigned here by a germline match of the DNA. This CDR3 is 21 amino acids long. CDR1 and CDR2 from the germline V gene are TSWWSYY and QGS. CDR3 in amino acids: CALVELPGVQGMIFIPDRLIF. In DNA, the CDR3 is TGTGCTCTTGTGGAACTCCCAGGGGTCCAAGGGATGATCTTCATACCCGATAGACTCATCTTT.

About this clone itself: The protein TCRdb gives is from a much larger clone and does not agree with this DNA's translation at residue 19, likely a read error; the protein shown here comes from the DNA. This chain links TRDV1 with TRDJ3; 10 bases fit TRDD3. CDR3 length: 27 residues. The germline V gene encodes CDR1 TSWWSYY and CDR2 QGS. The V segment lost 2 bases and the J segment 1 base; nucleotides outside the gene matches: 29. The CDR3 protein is CALGETGPKLTSHRGIRGSWDTRQMFF. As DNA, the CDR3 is TGTGCTCTTGGGGAAACTGGGCCCAAACTCACATCCCATCGGGGGATACGCGGTTCCTGGGACACCCGACAGATGTTTTTC.

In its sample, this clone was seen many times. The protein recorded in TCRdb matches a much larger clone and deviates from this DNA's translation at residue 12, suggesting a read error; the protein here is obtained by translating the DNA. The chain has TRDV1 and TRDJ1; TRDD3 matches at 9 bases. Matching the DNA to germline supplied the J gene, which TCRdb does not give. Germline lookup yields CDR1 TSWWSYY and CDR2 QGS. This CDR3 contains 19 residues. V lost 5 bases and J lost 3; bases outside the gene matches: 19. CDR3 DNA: TGTGCTCTTGGGTACAATCTACGGCGGGGGATACATGTTTCCGATAAACTCATCTTT. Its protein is CALGYNLRRGIHVSDKLIF.

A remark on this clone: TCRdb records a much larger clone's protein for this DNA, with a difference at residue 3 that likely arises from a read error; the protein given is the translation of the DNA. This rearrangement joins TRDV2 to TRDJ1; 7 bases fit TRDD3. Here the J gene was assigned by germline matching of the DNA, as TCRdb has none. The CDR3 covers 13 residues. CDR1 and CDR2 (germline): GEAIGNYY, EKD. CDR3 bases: TGTGCCGGTGACAGAGGGATACCCGATAAACTCATCTTT. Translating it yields CAGDRGIPDKLIF.

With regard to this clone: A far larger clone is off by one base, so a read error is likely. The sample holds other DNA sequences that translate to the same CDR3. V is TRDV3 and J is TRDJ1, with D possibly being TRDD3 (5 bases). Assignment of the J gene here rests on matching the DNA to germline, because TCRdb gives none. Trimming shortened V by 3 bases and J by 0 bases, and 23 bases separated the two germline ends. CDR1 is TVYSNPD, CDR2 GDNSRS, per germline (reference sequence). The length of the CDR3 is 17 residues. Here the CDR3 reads CALGGVLGNTNTDKLIF. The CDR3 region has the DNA TGTGCCTTGGGGGGGGTATTGGGGAATACCAACACCGATAAACTCATCTTT.

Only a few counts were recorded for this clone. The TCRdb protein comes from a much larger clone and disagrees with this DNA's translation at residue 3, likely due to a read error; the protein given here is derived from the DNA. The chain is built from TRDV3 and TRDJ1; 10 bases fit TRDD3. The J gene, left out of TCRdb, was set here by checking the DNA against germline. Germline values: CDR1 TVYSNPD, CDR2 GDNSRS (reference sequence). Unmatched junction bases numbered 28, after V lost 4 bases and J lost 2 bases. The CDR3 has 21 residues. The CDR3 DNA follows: TGTGCCTCAGCTTGGCCTTCCTCCCCGTACTGGGGGATCCTTCCTACCGATAAACTCATCTTT. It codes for CASAWPSSPYWGILPTDKLIF.

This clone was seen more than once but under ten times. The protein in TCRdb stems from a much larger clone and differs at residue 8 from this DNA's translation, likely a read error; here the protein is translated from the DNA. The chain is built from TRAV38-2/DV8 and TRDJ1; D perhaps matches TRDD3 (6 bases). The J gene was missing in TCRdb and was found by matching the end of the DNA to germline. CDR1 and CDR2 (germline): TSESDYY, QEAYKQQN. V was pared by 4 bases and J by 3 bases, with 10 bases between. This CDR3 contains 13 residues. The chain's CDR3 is CAYRGYYADKLIF. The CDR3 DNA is TGTGCTTATAGGGGATACTACGCCGATAAACTCATCTTT.

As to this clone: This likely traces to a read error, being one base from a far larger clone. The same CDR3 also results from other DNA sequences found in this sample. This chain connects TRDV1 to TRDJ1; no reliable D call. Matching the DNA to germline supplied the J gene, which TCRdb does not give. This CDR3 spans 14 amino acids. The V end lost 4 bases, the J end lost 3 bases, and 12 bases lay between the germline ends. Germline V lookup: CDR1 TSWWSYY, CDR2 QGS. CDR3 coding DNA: TGTGCTCTTGGGGTCCCAAATGTGCCCGATAAACTCATCTTT. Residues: CALGVPNVPDKLIF.